These T cell receptor beta chains were read from a single sample in a study of cytomegalovirus exposure and HLA in healthy donors. Assay used: immunoSEQ multiplex PCR; TCRdb lists only in-frame clones, some missing. The table shows some 230,000 clones, with 80% to 95% occurring only once. The sample consisted of PBMCs. These receptors all stem from a woman aged 18-29 years in good health and CMV-seronegative. The CDR3 runs from the conserved cysteine through the conserved F or W. D genes are given only for firm matches. Rows give clone size only sometimes, using once, few, many, or a class for an expanded clone.

V	D	J	size	CDR3	DNA
TRBV18	TRBD2	TRBJ2-7	.	CASSKTGGLRTYEQYF	TGTGCCAGCTCAAAAACCGGGGGGTTGAGGACCTACGAGCAGTACTTC
TRBV11-2	.	TRBJ2-7	.	CASRNPLTGEYEQYF	TGTGCCAGCAGAAACCCCCTGACGGGAGAATACGAGCAGTACTTC
TRBV10-2	.	TRBJ1-2	once	CASSESLGTGVNYGYTF	TGCGCCAGCAGTGAGTCACTGGGAACAGGAGTCAACTATGGCTACACCTTC
TRBV5-4	TRBD2	TRBJ2-3	.	CASSRIAGGPPDTQYF	TGTGCCAGCAGCCGTATAGCGGGAGGGCCCCCAGATACGCAGTATTTT
TRBV12-5	TRBD1	TRBJ2-7	.	CASGPAGTGPSYEQYF	TGTGCTAGTGGTCCCGCCGGGACAGGGCCCTCCTACGAGCAGTACTTC
TRBV5-1	TRBD2	TRBJ2-2	.	CASSLAGLAGDTGELFF	TGCGCCAGCAGCTTGGCCGGGCTAGCGGGAGATACCGGGGAGCTGTTTTTT
TRBV7-3	.	TRBJ1-2	.	CASSPIPGREVAGYTF	TGTGCCAGCAGCCCAATTCCCGGGAGGGAAGTGGCCGGCTACACCTTC
TRBV6-5	TRBD1	TRBJ1-1	.	CASSYSTGTTEAFF	TGTGCCAGCAGTTACTCGACAGGGACCACTGAAGCTTTCTTT
TRBV6-5	.	TRBJ2-3	.	CASSYSAAGTDTQYF	TGTGCCAGCAGTTACTCGGCCGCCGGGACAGATACGCAGTATTTT
TRBV10-3	.	TRBJ1-4	.	CATRRGGAANEKLFF	TGTGCCACCCGACGGGGGGGGGCGGCTAATGAAAAACTGTTTTTT
TRBV16	TRBD1	TRBJ1-5	.	CASSLDGTDLEPQHF	TGTGCCAGCAGCCTAGATGGGACAGACCTTGAGCCCCAGCATTTT
TRBV6-1	TRBD1	TRBJ1-1	.	CASSEDRGDTEAFF	TGTGCCAGCAGTGAGGACAGGGGGGACACTGAAGCTTTCTTT
TRBV27	.	TRBJ1-5	.	CASQEGGASGVNQPQHF	TGTGCCAGCCAAGAGGGGGGGGCATCTGGTGTAAATCAGCCCCAGCATTTT
TRBV7-9	.	TRBJ1-1	.	CASSAVNTEAFF	TGTGCCAGCAGCGCGGTGAACACTGAAGCTTTCTTT